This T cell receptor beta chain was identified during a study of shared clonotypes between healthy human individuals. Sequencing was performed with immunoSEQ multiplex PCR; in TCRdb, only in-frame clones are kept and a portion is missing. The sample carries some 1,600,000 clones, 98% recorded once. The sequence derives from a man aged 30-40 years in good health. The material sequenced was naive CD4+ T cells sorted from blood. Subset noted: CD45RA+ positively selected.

The CDR3 DNA reads TGTGCCAGCAGCTTGTACGGCAATCAGCCCCAGCATTTT. Translation: CASSLYGNQPQHF. The chain recombines TRBV5-5 with TRBJ1-5, with D hard to call. The V end lost 1 base, the J end lost 2 bases, and 4 bases lay between the germline ends. CDR1 and CDR2 from the germline V gene are SGHKS and YYEKEE (reference sequence). The CDR3 is 13 residues long.